Listed below are T cell receptor beta chains from one sample, sequenced in a study of cytomegalovirus exposure and HLA in healthy donors. Sequencing was performed with immunoSEQ multiplex PCR; in TCRdb, only in-frame clones are kept and a portion is missing. The sample holds about 150,000 clones, roughly 10% seen once. Input material: PBMCs. All receptors come from a man over 45 in good health and CMV-seronegative. Each CDR3 is given with its conserved first and last residue. Each record gives: D gene, J gene, V gene, clone size, CDR3 protein, CDR3 DNA. A D gene is named only where the DNA matches it firmly. Clone size is given for some rows only: seen once, a few or many times, or a class if the clone is expanded.

>.|TRBJ1-6|TRBV27|.
CASSLFTTPSPLHF
TGTGCCAGCAGTTTATTCACTACACCTTCACCCCTCCACTTT
>TRBD1|TRBJ1-5|TRBV30|.
CAWNRAGGDQPQHF
TGTGCCTGGAACAGGGCAGGGGGAGATCAGCCCCAGCATTTT
>TRBD2|TRBJ2-5|TRBV2|few
CASRAAGGVETQYF
TGTGCCAGCAGGGCAGCGGGGGGGGTAGAGACCCAGTACTTC
>.|TRBJ2-7|TRBV19|.
CASSMGGPMGEQYF
TGTGCCAGTAGTATGGGGGGACCGATGGGCGAGCAGTACTTC
>TRBD1|TRBJ2-4|TRBV6-5|.
CASSGTGTGKNIQYF
TGTGCCAGCAGTGGCACCGGGACAGGGAAAAACATTCAGTACTTC
>TRBD1|TRBJ1-6|TRBV28|.
CASTGTGLSNSPLHF
TGTGCCAGCACCGGGACAGGGCTTTCGAATTCACCCCTCCACTTT
>TRBD1|TRBJ1-1|TRBV25-1|.
CASSPLTGVPNTEAFF
TGTGCCAGCAGTCCCCTCACAGGGGTCCCGAACACTGAAGCTTTCTTT
>.|TRBJ1-2|TRBV7-2|few
CASSLALGPYGYTF
TGTGCCAGCAGCTTAGCCCTGGGGCCATATGGCTACACCTTC
>.|TRBJ1-1|TRBV21-1|few
CASSPTGGYTEAFF
TGTGCCAGCAGCCCGACAGGGGGGTACACTGAAGCTTTCTTT
>.|TRBJ1-5|TRBV2|.
CASNRDTGNQPQHF
TGTGCCAGCAACCGGGACACCGGCAATCAGCCCCAGCATTTT
>.|TRBJ2-7|TRBV14|.
CASSQDLRREQYF
TGTGCCAGCAGCCAAGATCTACGGCGGGAGCAGTACTTC
>.|TRBJ2-7|TRBV19|.
CASSITGSKYEQYF
TGTGCCAGTAGTATTACGGGGTCTAAGTACGAGCAGTACTTC
>TRBD1|TRBJ1-1|TRBV11-3|few
CASSQKTGDTEAFF
TGTGCCAGCAGCCAAAAGACAGGGGATACTGAAGCTTTCTTT
>TRBD2|TRBJ2-1|TRBV14|few
CASSQGASGKSQFF
TGTGCCAGCAGCCAAGGGGCTAGCGGGAAATCGCAGTTCTTC
>TRBD1|TRBJ2-6|TRBV7-3|.
CASSSVGTGSGANVLTF
TGTGCCAGCAGCTCCGTCGGGACAGGGTCTGGGGCCAACGTCCTGACTTTC
>.|TRBJ1-1|TRBV28|.
CASSPPRRGHTEAFF
TGTGCCAGCAGCCCTCCTAGGAGGGGCCACACTGAAGCTTTCTTT
>.|TRBJ2-7|TRBV6-1|.
CASSELMFQVSYEQYF
TGTGCCAGCAGTGAATTGATGTTTCAGGTTTCCTACGAGCAGTACTTC
>.|TRBJ1-2|TRBV19|few
CASSPNLDRQSGYTF
TGTGCCAGTAGTCCAAACCTCGACCGACAGAGTGGCTACACCTTC
>TRBD1|TRBJ1-6|TRBV7-2|few
CASSTGTGTGSYNSPLHF
TGTGCCAGCAGCACCGGGACAGGGACGGGCTCCTATAATTCACCCCTCCACTTT
>TRBD1|TRBJ2-2|TRBV5-4|.
CASSLFGTENTGELFF
TGTGCCAGCAGCTTGTTTGGGACAGAAAACACCGGGGAGCTGTTTTTT
>.|TRBJ1-2|TRBV30|.
CAWGQGNGYTF
TGTGCCTGGGGGCAGGGTAATGGCTACACCTTC
>.|TRBJ2-1|TRBV19|.
CASSIVGNEQFF
TGTGCCAGTAGTATAGTCGGGAATGAGCAGTTCTTC
>.|TRBJ2-1|TRBV7-9|.
CASSQAPIVGGEQFF
TGTGCCAGCAGCCAAGCCCCCATTGTGGGAGGAGAGCAGTTCTTC
>.|TRBJ1-3|TRBV6-1|few
CASSALSSGNTIYF
TGTGCCAGCAGCGCTCTAAGCTCTGGAAACACCATATATTTT
>.|TRBJ2-7|TRBV28|.
CASGGSQQYF
TGTGCCAGCGGGGGGTCCCAGCAGTACTTC
>TRBD1|TRBJ2-7|TRBV10-3|.
CAISESDRGEQYF
TGTGCCATCAGTGAGTCAGACAGGGGGGAGCAGTACTTC
>TRBD2|TRBJ2-3|TRBV5-1|.
CASILGVAGISDTQYF
TGCGCCAGTATCCTTGGAGTAGCGGGAATCTCAGATACGCAGTATTTT
>.|TRBJ2-7|TRBV6-6|few
CASSYSSDSYEQYF
TGTGCCAGCAGTTACTCTAGCGATAGCTACGAGCAGTACTTC
>TRBD1|TRBJ2-7|TRBV11-2|.
CASSLAPTGSEQYF
TGTGCCAGCAGCTTAGCTCCGACAGGGTCTGAGCAGTACTTC
>.|TRBJ1-2|TRBV6-5|.
CASIGSTVNYGYTF
TGTGCCAGCATCGGGTCGACAGTTAACTATGGCTACACCTTC
>.|TRBJ1-1|TRBV15|.
CATSRRAQAFF
TGTGCCACCAGCAGGCGGGCCCAAGCTTTCTTT
>.|TRBJ2-2|TRBV5-1|.
CASSGLANEGTGELFF
TGCGCCAGCAGCGGCTTAGCGAACGAAGGCACCGGGGAGCTGTTTTTT
>.|TRBJ2-4|TRBV6-5|few
CASRTGTLKNIQYF
TGTGCCAGCAGAACCGGGACATTAAAAAACATTCAGTACTTC
>.|TRBJ2-2|TRBV7-2|few
CASSLVGGSNTGELFF
TGTGCCAGCAGCTTAGTTGGGGGGTCCAACACCGGGGAGCTGTTTTTT
>.|TRBJ2-3|TRBV7-9|.
CASSLAGRGGGGTQYF
TGTGCCAGCAGCTTAGCGGGACGAGGGGGAGGGGGTACGCAGTATTTT
>.|TRBJ2-3|TRBV7-9|few
CASSSLPTGTDTQYF
TGTGCCAGCAGCTCCTTGCCGACAGGCACAGATACGCAGTATTTT
>.|TRBJ2-7|TRBV5-1|.
CASSPNPGLSYEQYF
TGCGCCAGCAGTCCGAACCCGGGACTTTCCTACGAGCAGTACTTC
>TRBD2|TRBJ2-7|TRBV5-4|few
CASSLGSGGNSYEQYF
TGTGCCAGCAGCTTGGGTAGCGGGGGTAACTCCTACGAGCAGTACTTC
>.|TRBJ2-1|TRBV6-1|few
CASSPQTGSHNEQFF
TGTGCCAGCAGTCCCCAAACAGGGTCCCACAATGAGCAGTTCTTC